The 9 T cell receptor beta chains listed next were all sequenced from one sample in a study of post-analysis software for immune sequencing data. Study conclusions and caveats: Patients carried several TRBV segments more frequently than controls did, and TRBV5-6, TRBV5-1 and TRBV20-1 were among them.

Unique molecular identifiers had been added to the TCR beta cDNA libraries. Via MiXCR, TCRdb re-called the PCR reads, giving one row per CDR3 protein. The sample has hundreds of thousands of distinct CDR3 sequences, about 57% seen once. These receptors' antigens are unknown. Sequenced: blood. The receptor source for this set is a girl aged 5 to 17 with multiple sclerosis.

This sequence joins TRBV5-6 and TRBJ2-1; the D gene is possibly TRBD2 (6 bases). Germline V lookup: CDR1 SGHDT, CDR2 YYEEEE. CDR3 length equals 16 residues. With 5 bases removed from V and 4 bases from J, the gap between germline ends came to 19 bases. The CDR3 loop reads CASSLHLLGLYNEQFF. CDR3 sequence (DNA): TGTGCCAGCAGTTTGCACCTGCTGGGACTGTACAATGAGCAGTTCTTC.

The J gene is TRBJ2-1, the V gene TRBV12-3 or TRBV12-4; 10 nucleotides align to TRBD2. With 2 bases clipped from V and 5 bases from J, the junction kept 0 bases outside the gene matches. The CDR3 spans 14 residues. The CDR3 protein is CASSLSGGDNEQFF. CDR3 DNA: TGTGCCAGCAGTTTAAGCGGGGGGGACAATGAGCAGTTCTTC.

In this sample, this clonotype turned up a few times. The chain couples TRBV29-1 to TRBJ2-3; no clear D gene. Germline-derived CDR1 and CDR2 are SQVTM and ANQGSEA. V was pared by 3 bases and J by 1 base, with 11 bases between. The CDR3 has 14 amino acids. The CDR3 spells CSVDDGERTDTQYF. The CDR3 coding sequence is TGCAGCGTTGACGATGGGGAACGCACAGATACGCAGTATTTT.

Notes on this clonotype: A read error may produce the germline difference seen at one junction end. The chain recombines TRBV12-5 with TRBJ2-1, with 7 bases fitting TRBD2. Per the germline V gene, CDR1 is LGHNT and CDR2 is FRNRAP. The CDR3 consists of 18 residues. This chain's CDR3 is CAGGLVLGGGSSYNEQFF. The CDR3 bases are TGTGCTGGTGGTTTGGTACTGGGCGGGGGAAGCTCCTACAATGAGCAGTTCTTC.

As concerns this clonotype: The junction shows a germline mismatch at one end, possibly a read error. The J gene is TRBJ2-1, the V gene TRBV20-1; TRBD1 matches at 8 bases. Germline V lookup: CDR1 DFQATT, CDR2 SNEGSKA (reference sequence). CDR3 length: 11 residues. Here the CDR3 reads CRARQGNEQFF. CDR3 sequence (DNA): TGCAGGGCTAGACAGGGGAATGAGCAGTTCTTC.

The chain combines TRBV5-6 with TRBJ1-5; D gene ambiguous. This CDR3 has 14 residues. V was trimmed by 4 bases and J by 2 bases, leaving 10 bases between them. Germline lookup yields CDR1 SGHDT and CDR2 YYEEEE. For the CDR3, the DNA is TGTGCCAGCAGCCGTCGACTGGGCAATCAGCCCCAGCATTTT. It yields the protein CASSRRLGNQPQHF.

This rearrangement joins TRBV6-4 to TRBJ1-2; no clear D. This CDR3 has 12 amino acids. Trimming pared 2 bases from V and 4 bases from J, leaving 5 bases between. Germline CDR1 reads MRHNA; CDR2 reads SNTAGT. The CDR3 DNA reads as TGTGCCAGCAGTGACGGACCCTATGGCTACACCTTC. Its translation: CASSDGPYGYTF.

The table lists this clonotype with a few counts. This rearrangement joins TRBV5-6 to TRBJ2-7; 7 bases align to TRBD2. Germline CDR1 is SGHDT and CDR2 is YYEEEE. The CDR3 spans 14 residues. Trimming took 4 bases from V and 0 from J; bases not matched to a gene: 4. The CDR3 DNA reads TGTGCCAGCAGCGGGGAGGGCCTCTCCTACGAGCAGTACTTC. Residues: CASSGEGLSYEQYF.

The chain is built from TRBV5-1 and TRBJ2-3, with D possibly TRBD2 on 6 matching bases. The germline CDR1 and CDR2 sequences are SGHRS and YFSETQ. Trimming cost V 6 bases and J 4 bases, with 18 bases left between them. This CDR3 contains 15 residues. The CDR3 loop is CASKGPREVADTQYF. CDR3 nucleotides: TGCGCCAGCAAGGGGCCAAGGGAGGTTGCAGATACGCAGTATTTT.